This T cell receptor beta chain was recovered during a study of CD8 T cell repertoires and HIV-1 epitope variants. This clone was detected only a few times. Antigen unknown. Germline CDR1 SGHVS, CDR2 FNYEAQ. V lost 2 bases, J lost 9 bases, and 5 bases lay in between. This CDR3 has 11 amino acids. The repertoire was sequenced with immunoSEQ multiplex PCR; TCRdb's copy has only in-frame clones and lacks some. The repertoire holds thousands of clones, with around two thirds as singletons. The sample taken for sequencing was cultured CD8+ T cells derived from PBMCs. This chain connects TRBV7-6 to TRBJ2-1, with no clear D. This TCR was sampled from a male donor with HIV. In nucleotides, the CDR3 is TGTGCCAGCAGCTTATCTGGTGAGCAGTTCTTC. It specifies CASSLSGEQFF.